The 15 T cell receptor beta chains below were found in one sample sequenced in a study of T-cell memory formation after mild COVID-19. TCRdb reprocessed the 5' RACE reads with MiXCR, giving one entry per CDR3 protein. The data contain over 11,000 distinct CDR3 sequences, roughly 19% of them singletons. The source material was PBMCs or a T cell subset sorted from them (not recorded which). Receptors originate from an adult woman who had mild COVID-19 (a few samples of this study predate the infection). Cell type and time point are not known.

V is TRBV12-3 or TRBV12-4 and J is TRBJ2-5, with 10 bases that match TRBD2. The trim removed 5 bases at V and 5 bases at J, leaving 8 bases unmatched. The CDR3 length is 15 residues. CDR3 nucleotides: TGTGCCAGCAGTCCCAAGCGGGAGGGCCAGGAGACCCAGTACTTC. This encodes CASSPKREGQETQYF.

This clonotype was found many times. The chain joins TRBV7-8 to TRBJ1-1; no definite D call. The V and J ends lost 5 bases and 3 bases respectively, with 16 bases between them. The CDR3 is 15 amino acids. Looked up from germline, CDR1 is SGHVS and CDR2 is FQNEAQ. The CDR3 nucleotides read TGTGCCAGCAGCCGCACATTAGAGAGGGACACTGAAGCTTTCTTT. It is translated as CASSRTLERDTEAFF.

The sample holds many counts of this clonotype. V and J are TRBV9 and TRBJ2-5; possible D gene TRBD2, 6 bases. The CDR3 contains 14 residues. V was pared by 0 bases and J by 3 bases, with 9 bases between. Per the germline V gene, CDR1 is SGDLS and CDR2 is YYNGEE. The CDR3: CASSVAGVEETQYF. DNA for the CDR3: TGTGCCAGCAGCGTAGCGGGGGTTGAAGAGACCCAGTACTTC.

This clonotype has ten or more counts. The chain joins TRBV12-3 or TRBV12-4 to TRBJ1-1, with 10 bases matching TRBD1. After removal of 5 bases from V and 7 bases from J, the junction contained 10 bases not matched to a gene. The CDR3 sequence is 15 residues long. CDR3 sequence: CASSPPLTGGDEAFF. In nucleotides, the CDR3 is TGTGCCAGCAGTCCCCCCCTGACAGGGGGCGATGAAGCTTTCTTT.

Many counts were recorded for this clonotype. The chain links TRBV6-6 to TRBJ2-3; 7 bases line up with TRBD2. The CDR3 spans 16 residues. V trimming: 3 bases; J trimming: 0 bases; junction bases outside the gene matches: 6. Germline CDR1 is MNHNY and CDR2 is SVGAGI (reference sequence). CDR3 residues: CASSYGLAVSTDTQYF. The CDR3 coding sequence is TGTGCCAGCAGTTATGGGCTAGCGGTGAGCACAGATACGCAGTATTTT.

This clonotype was seen only a few times. The chain uses TRBV11-2 and TRBJ1-1; D gene uncertain. Trimming removed 0 bases at V and 1 base at J, with 6 bases between. The CDR3 covers 14 residues. CDR1 and CDR2 from the germline V gene are SGHAT and FQNNGV. The CDR3 DNA sequence: TGTGCCAGCAGCTTAGAGGGCAGGAACACTGAAGCTTTCTTT. Protein product: CASSLEGRNTEAFF.

This clonotype was observed at least ten times. V gene TRBV4-1 combines with J gene TRBJ2-3, with 9 positions matching TRBD1. The CDR3 runs 16 residues. Germline CDR1 MGHRA, CDR2 YSYEKL. The V gene end was trimmed by 0 bases and the J gene end by 5 bases; junction bases not matched to a gene: 6. The CDR3 region has the DNA TGCGCCAGCAGCCAAGAATACGGGACAGGGTTAGATACGCAGTATTTT. Translation gives CASSQEYGTGLDTQYF.

This clonotype was counted ten times or more. The gene calls are TRBV5-1 and TRBJ2-7; a possible D gene is TRBD2 (6 bases). Between the trimmed V and J ends, which lost 3 bases and 7 bases, there was a span of 23 bases. CDR3 length: 16 residues. The germline gives CDR1 SGHRS, CDR2 YFSETQ. CDR3 region: CASSSVGAGTWYEQYF. CDR3 nucleotide sequence: TGCGCCAGCAGCTCCGTCGGGGCAGGGACTTGGTATGAGCAGTACTTC.

This clonotype was detected ten times or more. The chain recombines TRBV29-1 with TRBJ1-1; D perhaps matches TRBD1 (6 bases). This CDR3 comprises 13 residues. Germline V lookup: CDR1 SQVTM, CDR2 ANQGSEA. Deletions cut 1 base from V and 4 bases from J, with 10 bases between. The CDR3 nucleotides read TGCAGCGTTGAAGGGGACACAGGCACTGAAGCTTTCTTT. Its protein product is CSVEGDTGTEAFF.

This clonotype was seen repeatedly, ten times or more. The DNA of the CDR3 is TGTGCCAGCAGCTTCCTCATTGGGGACTACAACAATGAGCAGTTCTTC. It yields the protein CASSFLIGDYNNEQFF. The J gene is TRBJ2-1, the V gene TRBV11-3, with 7 bases matching TRBD2. Per the germline V gene, CDR1 is SGHNT and CDR2 is YENEEA. Trimming took 3 bases from V and 5 from J; bases not matched to a gene: 10. This CDR3 has 16 amino acids.

The sample holds many counts of this clonotype. The J gene is TRBJ2-1, the V gene TRBV15, with 11 bases lining up with TRBD2. Germline CDR1 LNHNV, CDR2 YYDKDF (reference sequence). The CDR3 totals 20 residues. V shed 0 bases, J shed 2 bases, and the junction held 12 bases outside the gene matches. The CDR3 DNA sequence: TGTGCCACCAGCAGAGATCCACTAGCGGGAGCGCTAAGTCCCTACAATGAGCAGTTCTTC. Translation: CATSRDPLAGALSPYNEQFF.

This clonotype was seen many times. The chain joins TRBV27 to TRBJ2-2, with TRBD2 as a possible D gene (7 bases). CDR1 is MNHEY and CDR2 is SMNVEV in the germline V gene (reference sequence). V lost 5 bases and J lost 5, with 9 bases in between. This CDR3 comprises 13 residues. In DNA, the CDR3 is TGTGCCAGCAGTAGGGGGGGGACCGGGGAGCTGTTTTTT. Its translation: CASSRGGTGELFF.

There are many counts of this clonotype. The chain employs TRBV7-8 and TRBJ2-2; TRBD1 matches 8 bases. Germline V gene lookup returns CDR1 SGHVS and CDR2 FQNEAQ. The length of the CDR3 is 14 residues. The junction had 1 base not matched to a gene; V was cut back by 1 base and J by 6 bases. CDR3 loop: CASSLETGAGELFF. The CDR3 region has the DNA TGTGCCAGCAGCTTAGAGACAGGGGCCGGGGAGCTGTTTTTT.

By its share, this clonotype is medium-sized. This chain uses TRBV29-1 with TRBJ2-1; tentatively, D is TRBD1 (5 bases). Trimming removed 6 bases from V and 6 bases from J, with 12 bases in between. The CDR3 sequence is 12 residues long. CDR1 and CDR2 (germline): SQVTM, ANQGSEA. Here the CDR3 reads CSVVGQGNEQFF. The CDR3 DNA sequence: TGCAGCGTAGTAGGGCAGGGCAATGAGCAGTTCTTC.

This clonotype has ten or more counts. This chain links TRBV5-6 with TRBJ2-1; D perhaps matches TRBD1 (6 bases). Germline V lookup: CDR1 SGHDT, CDR2 YYEEEE. V dropped 4 bases and J dropped 4 bases, with 15 bases sitting between them. The CDR3 runs to 15 residues. The CDR3: CASSGKDRLYNEQFF. DNA of the CDR3: TGTGCCAGCAGCGGGAAGGACAGATTATACAATGAGCAGTTCTTC.